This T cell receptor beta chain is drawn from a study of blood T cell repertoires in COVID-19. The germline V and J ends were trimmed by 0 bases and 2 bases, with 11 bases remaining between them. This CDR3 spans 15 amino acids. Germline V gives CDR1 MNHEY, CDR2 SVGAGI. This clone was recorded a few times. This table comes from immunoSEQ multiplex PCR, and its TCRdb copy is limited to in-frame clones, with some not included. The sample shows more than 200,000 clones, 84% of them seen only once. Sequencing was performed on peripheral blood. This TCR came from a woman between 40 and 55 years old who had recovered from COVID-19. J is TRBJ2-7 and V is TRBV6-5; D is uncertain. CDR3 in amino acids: CASSYSQVSTYEQYF. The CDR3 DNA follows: TGTGCCAGCAGTTACTCGCAGGTATCGACCTACGAGCAGTACTTC.